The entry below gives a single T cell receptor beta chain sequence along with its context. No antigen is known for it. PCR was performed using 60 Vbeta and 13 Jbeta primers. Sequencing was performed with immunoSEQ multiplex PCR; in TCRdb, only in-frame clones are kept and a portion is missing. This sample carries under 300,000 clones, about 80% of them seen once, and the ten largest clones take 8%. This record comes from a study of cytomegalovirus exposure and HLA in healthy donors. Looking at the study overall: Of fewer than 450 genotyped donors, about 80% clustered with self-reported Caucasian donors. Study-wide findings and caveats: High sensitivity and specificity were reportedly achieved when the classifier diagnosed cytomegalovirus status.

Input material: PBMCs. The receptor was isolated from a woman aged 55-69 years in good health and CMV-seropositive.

The chain's CDR3 is CASSLTGTQTHEQYF. CDR3 bases: TGCGCCAGCAGCCTCACCGGGACACAGACCCACGAGCAGTACTTC. The V call is TRBV5-1, the J call TRBJ2-7; D is perhaps TRBD1 (6 bases). V lost 4 bases to trimming and J lost 5 bases, with 19 bases between them. The CDR3 sequence is 15 residues long. CDR1 and CDR2 (germline): SGHRS, YFSETQ.